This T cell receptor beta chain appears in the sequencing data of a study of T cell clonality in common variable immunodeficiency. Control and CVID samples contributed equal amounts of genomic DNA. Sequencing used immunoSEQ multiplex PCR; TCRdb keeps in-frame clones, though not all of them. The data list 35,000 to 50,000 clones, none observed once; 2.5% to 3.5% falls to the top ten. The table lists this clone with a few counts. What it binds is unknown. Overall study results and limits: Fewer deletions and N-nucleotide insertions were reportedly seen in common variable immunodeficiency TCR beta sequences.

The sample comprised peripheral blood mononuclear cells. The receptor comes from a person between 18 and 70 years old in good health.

CDR3 protein: CASSSLGGSEQFF. The sequenced CDR3 bases are TGTGCCAGCAGCTCCCTCGGCGGGAGTGAG. This chain uses TRBV7-3 with TRBJ2-1, with TRBD2 matching 7 bases. The read stops 3 residues short of the end of the CDR3; the missing end is completed from the germline J gene. The V gene's germline CDR1 is SGHTA and CDR2 FQGTGA. The trim removed 4 bases at V and 9 bases at J, leaving 6 bases unmatched. The length of the CDR3 is 13 residues.